A selection of T cell receptor beta chains follows, all from one sample in a study of identifying expanded T cells in peripheral blood. Profiling relied on immunoSEQ multiplex PCR, and the TCRdb table lists in-frame clones only, not all of them. The sample lists 95,000 to 100,000 clones; about 83% were seen once. The sample consisted of blood. These TCRs come from a person aged 18 to 70 in good health. The CDR3 runs from the conserved cysteine through the conserved F or W. Only part of the rows carry a size: once, few, many, or a class if the clone is expanded.

V: TRBV4-1
size: .
CDR3: CASSQERGADNSPLHF

V: TRBV19
size: .
CDR3: CASSIEGSNTGELFF

V: TRBV18
size: .
CDR3: CASSPSPTGLAGARDTQYF

V: TRBV19
size: .
CDR3: CASGTGANYGYTF

V: TRBV6-5
size: once
CDR3: CASSFRGSEAFF

V: TRBV5-1
size: .
CDR3: CASSLAVGAAVSGNTIYF

V: TRBV2
size: .
CDR3: CASRLGTGQYF

V: TRBV2
size: .
CDR3: CASLEADSYEQYF

V: TRBV25-1
size: .
CDR3: CASSFGDRAFSGNTIYF

V: TRBV5-5
size: .
CDR3: CASSLDRAEGKTQYF

V: TRBV5-1
size: .
CDR3: CASSSTGLQRNTEAFF

V: TRBV6-1
size: .
CDR3: CASSVGQGGYYEQYF

V: TRBV28
size: .
CDR3: CASSPDYGYTF

V: TRBV2
size: .
CDR3: CASSEKSGSSYEQYF

V: TRBV28
size: .
CDR3: CASSTTMWGGYTF

V: TRBV28
size: .
CDR3: CASRGTDTQYF

V: TRBV7-9
size: .
CDR3: CASSLMRGTGETQYF

V: TRBV6-5
size: .
CDR3: CASSYDRGNQPQHF

V: TRBV19
size: .
CDR3: CAARTGNEQFF

V: TRBV10-3
size: .
CDR3: CAISELGGVIDEKLFF

V: TRBV9
size: .
CDR3: CASSVAAGGENIQYF

V: TRBV7-2
size: .
CDR3: CASSSISGGESQYF

V: TRBV19
size: .
CDR3: CATRDSNQPQHF

V: TRBV2
size: .
CDR3: CASTLADNEQFF

V: TRBV6-6
size: .
CDR3: CASSPLSREQYF

V: TRBV4-3
size: .
CDR3: CASSQVGVSEQYF

V: TRBV6-5
size: .
CDR3: CASSTTEADTQYF

V: TRBV4-1
size: .
CDR3: CASSQILDTQYF

V: TRBV19
size: .
CDR3: CASSKQGRVVATGELFF

V: TRBV4-2
size: .
CDR3: CASSFRRGGRQEQFF

V: TRBV7-2
size: .
CDR3: CASSLRVTGSADTQYF

V: TRBV27
size: .
CDR3: CASYRGRGDGEAFF

V: TRBV5-5
size: .
CDR3: CASSLDRANEQFF